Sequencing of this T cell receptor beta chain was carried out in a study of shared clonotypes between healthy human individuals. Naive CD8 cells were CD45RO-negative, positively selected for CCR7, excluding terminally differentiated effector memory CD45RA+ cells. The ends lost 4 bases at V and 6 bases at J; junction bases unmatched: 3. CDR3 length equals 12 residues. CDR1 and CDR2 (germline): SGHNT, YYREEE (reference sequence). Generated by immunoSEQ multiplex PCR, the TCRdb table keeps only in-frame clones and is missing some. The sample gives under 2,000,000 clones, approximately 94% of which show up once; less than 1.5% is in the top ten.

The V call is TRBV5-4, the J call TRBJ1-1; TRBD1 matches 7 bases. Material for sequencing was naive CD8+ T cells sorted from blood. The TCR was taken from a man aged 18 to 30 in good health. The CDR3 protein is CASSPDRAEAFF. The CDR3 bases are TGTGCCAGCAGCCCTGACAGGGCTGAAGCTTTCTTT. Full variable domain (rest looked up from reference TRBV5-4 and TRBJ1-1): ETGVTQSPTHLIKTRGQQVTLRCSSQSGHNTVSWYQQALGQGPQFIFQYYREEENGRGNFPPRFSGLQFPNYSSELNVNALELDDSALYLCASSPDRAEAFFGQGTRLTVV.